This entry lists 3 T cell receptor beta chains sequenced from one sample in a study of shared clonotypes between healthy human individuals. Some clones are missing from TCRdb's copy, which holds only in-frame ones; the method was immunoSEQ multiplex PCR. The sample lists 800,000 to 950,000 clones; roughly 96% were seen once. Naivety among CD8 cells was defined by CD45RO negativity and positive CCR7 selection, thereby excluding terminally differentiated effector memory CD45RA+ cells. Sequenced sample: naive CD8+ T cells sorted from blood. The receptor source for this set is a man under 40 in good health.

The gene calls are TRBV9 and TRBJ1-2; D call uncertain. CDR3 length equals 12 residues. Germline V gives CDR1 SGDLS, CDR2 YYNGEE. The CDR3 reads CASGPGRDGYTF. CDR3 DNA: TGTGCGTCCGGACCGGGGAGGGATGGCTACACCTTC.

V and J are TRBV30 and TRBJ2-3, with TRBD2 matching 8 bases. The CDR3 contains 14 residues. Germline V lookup: CDR1 GTSNPN, CDR2 SVGIG (reference sequence). The V gene end was trimmed by 8 bases and the J gene end by 2 bases; junction bases not matched to a gene: 9. The CDR3 DNA reads as TGTGCCGGGGCGCCTAGCGGGTCCACAGATACGCAGTATTTT. The encoded protein is CAGAPSGSTDTQYF.

This chain links TRBV5-6 with TRBJ1-5; D is unclear. The CDR3 is 15 residues long. The germline gives CDR1 SGHDT, CDR2 YYEEEE. V lost 3 bases to trimming and J lost 5 bases, with 15 bases between them. CDR3: CASSSNPHIDQPQHF. Here the CDR3 DNA reads TGTGCCAGCAGCTCAAATCCACACATCGATCAGCCCCAGCATTTT.